Presented here are 23 T cell receptor beta chains from one specimen sequenced in a study of shared clonotypes between healthy human individuals (TCRdb year 2020). The library relied on the immunoSEQ multiplex PCR assay. In TCRdb, the immuneACCESS table is reduced to in-frame sequences with V and J assigned. These tables do not hold every clone; where another copy was compared, an unresolved V gene accounts for under half, and the others remain unexplained. This sample is represented by around 440,000 clones; roughly 80% of them were singletons. Approximately 12% of the sample rests with the top ten. Sequencing was done on a sample of PBMCs. The origin of the receptors is a woman between 40 and 55 years old in good health. Some clones in this sample may be carry-over from other donors' samples.

The CDR3 DNA is TGTGCCAGCAGCTTGGGGTTCCTGTCTGCCGGGGAGCTGTTTTTT. It translates to CASSLGFLSAGELFF. V and J are TRBV5-6 and TRBJ2-2, with D unresolved. The V end was cut by 0 bases, the J end by 6 bases, with 12 bases between. The CDR3 length is 15 residues. The V gene's germline CDR1 is SGHDT and CDR2 YYEEEE.

Notes on this clone: Other DNA sequences of this sample code for an identical CDR3. The chain recombines TRBV19 with TRBJ1-1; D is undetermined. Looked up from germline, CDR1 is LNHDA and CDR2 is SQIVND (reference sequence). V was pared by 3 bases and J by 2 bases, with 4 bases between. The CDR3 totals 12 residues. The CDR3 here is CASSIGNTEAFF. The CDR3 bases are TGTGCCAGTAGTATTGGAAACACTGAAGCTTTCTTT. Complete variable domain (other parts from reference TRBV19 and TRBJ1-1): DGGITQSPKYLFRKEGQNVTLSCEQNLNHDAMYWYRQDPGQGLRLIYYSQIVNDFQKGDIAEGYSVSREKKESFPLTVTSAQKNPTAFYLCASSIGNTEAFFGQGTRLTVV.

The genes are TRBV30 and TRBJ1-5, with D perhaps TRBD1 (5 bases). CDR1 is GTSNPN and CDR2 is SVGIG in the germline V gene (reference sequence). V was trimmed by 2 bases and J by 5 bases, leaving 10 bases between them. The CDR3 totals 13 residues. The CDR3 coding sequence is TGTGCCTGGAGTCCTCAGGGAGATCAGCCCCAGCATTTT. This encodes CAWSPQGDQPQHF.

V gene TRBV9 combines with J gene TRBJ1-2; D gene unclear. Germline values: CDR1 SGDLS, CDR2 YYNGEE. V dropped 0 bases and J dropped 0 bases, with 9 bases sitting between them. This CDR3 is built from 15 residues. The CDR3 DNA reads as TGTGCCAGCAGCGTAGATGCTAGAGCTAACTATGGCTACACCTTC. It codes for CASSVDARANYGYTF.

This clone appeared a few times. The rearrangement uses TRBV10-3 and TRBJ1-1, with 9 bases fitting TRBD1. V was clipped by 6 bases and J by 3 bases; unmatched bases: 5. The CDR3 is made up of 14 amino acids. Germline values: CDR1 ENHRY, CDR2 SYGVKD. The DNA for the CDR3 is TGTGCCATCAGGGGGACAGGGCGAGACACTGAAGCTTTCTTT. Amino acids: CAIRGTGRDTEAFF.

The V and J genes are TRBV7-9 and TRBJ1-2; 8 bases fit TRBD1. V dropped 6 bases and J dropped 4; count of bases not matched to a gene: 10. The CDR3 runs to 15 residues. Looked up from germline, CDR1 is SEHNR and CDR2 is FQNEAQ (reference sequence). The CDR3 DNA follows: TGTGCCAGCAGGAGGCCCGGACAGGGTGGCTATGGCTACACCTTC. This translates into CASRRPGQGGYGYTF.

The rearrangement joins TRBV28 to TRBJ2-1; 15 nucleotides align to TRBD2. The CDR3 covers 15 residues. V was pared by 6 bases and J by 8 bases, with 5 bases of the junction left unmatched. Germline CDR1 reads MDHEN; CDR2 reads SYDVKM. CDR3 bases: TGTGCCAGCAGCCCACGGACTAGCGGGAGGGATGAGCAGTTCTTC. Translation gives CASSPRTSGRDEQFF.

The chain combines TRBV4-1 with TRBJ2-2; D is uncertain. Trimming left V 8 bases short and J 8 bases short, with 18 bases between. Looked up from germline, CDR1 is MGHRA and CDR2 is YSYEKL. This CDR3 comprises 14 residues. In nucleotides, the CDR3 is TGCGCCAGCGGGCTAGGCCGTGCGACGGGGGAGCTGTTTTTT. It codes for CASGLGRATGELFF.

V gene TRBV7-9 combines with J gene TRBJ1-1; D remains ambiguous. The CDR3 totals 13 residues. The V end was cut by 0 bases, the J end by 7 bases, with 9 bases between. The germline gives CDR1 SEHNR, CDR2 FQNEAQ (reference sequence). CDR3 loop: CASSLAGLGEAFF. Written as DNA, the CDR3 is TGTGCCAGCAGCTTAGCAGGGCTCGGTGAAGCTTTCTTT.

The rearrangement uses TRBV11-2 and TRBJ2-2; tentative D call: TRBD2 (6 bases). Trimming removed 7 bases from V and 0 bases from J, with 15 bases in between. The length of the CDR3 is 16 residues. CDR1 is SGHAT and CDR2 is FQNNGV in the germline V gene. CDR3 protein: CASTELAAPNTGELFF. The CDR3 nucleotides are TGTGCCAGCACCGAATTAGCGGCTCCGAACACCGGGGAGCTGTTTTTT.

This clone was seen a handful of times. The chain recombines TRBV7-9 with TRBJ2-5; TRBD2 aligns across 7 bases. The CDR3 is made up of 14 amino acids. J was trimmed by 1 base and V by 8 bases; bases with no gene match: 7. CDR1 is SEHNR, CDR2 FQNEAQ, per germline (reference sequence). The CDR3 DNA reads as TGTGCCAGCGGTCGGGGAGGGGCCCAAGAGACCCAGTACTTC. This sequence encodes CASGRGGAQETQYF.

This chain joins TRBV2 and TRBJ2-7; 16 positions agree with TRBD2. The CDR3 extends over 16 amino acids. The germline V gene has CDR1 SNHLY and CDR2 FYNNEI. The junction had 4 bases not matched to a gene; V was cut back by 8 bases and J by 0 bases. CDR3 in amino acids: CASVGTSGRASYEQYF. In DNA, the CDR3 is TGTGCCAGCGTCGGGACTAGCGGGAGGGCCTCCTACGAGCAGTACTTC.

This clone came up many times. The rearrangement joins TRBV6-5 to TRBJ1-2; a weak D match, TRBD1 (5 bases). Germline CDR1 MNHEY, CDR2 SVGAGI. This CDR3 spans 15 amino acids. V was clipped by 4 bases and J by 2 bases, with 14 bases between them. CDR3 DNA sequence: TGTGCCAGCAGTTCGCGAAGGACAATAAACTATGGCTACACCTTC. Protein product: CASSSRRTINYGYTF.

The chain employs TRBV6-6 and TRBJ2-3; 11 bases agree with TRBD2. CDR1 is MNHNY, CDR2 SVGAGI, per germline (reference sequence). CDR3 length: 16 amino acids. The junction had 4 bases not matched to a gene; V was cut back by 4 bases and J by 1 base. Written as DNA, the CDR3 is TGTGCCAGCAGTTCCGGACTAGCGGGCCGCACAGATACGCAGTATTTT. Its translation: CASSSGLAGRTDTQYF.

CDR3 loop: CASSNRGLGNTEAFF. The CDR3 DNA follows: TGTGCCAGCAGTAACAGGGGGCTTGGGAACACTGAAGCTTTCTTT. J is TRBJ1-1 and V is TRBV28; TRBD1 matches 9 bases. The germline gives CDR1 MDHEN, CDR2 SYDVKM. The junction had 5 bases not matched to a gene; V was cut back by 5 bases and J by 1 base. The CDR3 covers 15 residues.

This clone was recorded a few times. The V gene is TRBV14, the J gene TRBJ1-1, with TRBD1 as a possible D gene (6 bases). Germline-derived CDR1 and CDR2 are SGHDN and FVKESK. The CDR3 is 16 residues long. V was cut by 2 bases and J by 1 base, with 14 bases left in between. CDR3 in amino acids: CASSQLLGGRNTEAFF. DNA of the CDR3: TGTGCCAGCAGCCAACTTCTCGGGGGGCGGAACACTGAAGCTTTCTTT.

This clone has just a few counts. The chain has TRBV28 and TRBJ1-6; D not resolved. The germline CDR1 and CDR2 sequences are MDHEN and SYDVKM. The CDR3 has 15 amino acids. With 2 bases removed from V and 0 bases from J, the gap between germline ends came to 5 bases. CDR3 residues: CASSLPASYNSPLHF. Here the CDR3 DNA reads TGTGCCAGCAGTTTACCGGCCTCCTATAATTCACCCCTCCACTTT.

With regard to this clone: The sample has other DNA sequences that encode this CDR3 too. The chain combines TRBV7-2 with TRBJ2-3, with D possibly being TRBD1 (5 bases). Between the trimmed V and J ends, which lost 5 bases and 4 bases, there was a span of 7 bases. The CDR3 has 12 residues. The germline CDR1 and CDR2 sequences are SGHTA and FQGNSA. CDR3 in DNA: TGTGCCAGCAGCCCCAGGGCAGATACGCAGTATTTT. Amino acid sequence: CASSPRADTQYF.

V and J are TRBV4-1 and TRBJ1-1; D uncertain. The V gene lost 1 base and the J gene lost 0 bases, with 9 bases spanning the gap. The CDR3 contains 15 residues. CDR1 and CDR2 from the germline V gene are MGHRA and YSYEKL. The CDR3 here is CASSQVWQMNTEAFF. The DNA for the CDR3 is TGCGCCAGCAGCCAAGTATGGCAGATGAACACTGAAGCTTTCTTT.

Regarding this clone: A much larger clone differs by one base, so this may be a read error. The chain combines TRBV6-5 with TRBJ2-1, with D perhaps matching TRBD2 (6 bases). The CDR3 consists of 15 residues. CDR1 and CDR2 (germline): MNHEY, SVGAGI. CDR3 residues: CTSSYSSGAWLSEFF. CDR3 in DNA: TGTACCAGCAGTTACTCCTCGGGAGCGTGGTTATCGGAGTTCTTC.

This chain links TRBV4-3 with TRBJ1-2; 7 nucleotides agree with TRBD1. J lost 6 bases, V lost 1 base, and 8 bases had no gene match. This CDR3 is 15 amino acids long. From germline, CDR1 is LGHNA and CDR2 YSLEER. The CDR3 region has the DNA TGCGCCAGCAGCCAAGGTACAGGGGTTATGGATGGCTACACCTTC. Translating it yields CASSQGTGVMDGYTF.

The genes are TRBV6-5 and TRBJ2-2; 9 bases map to TRBD2. The CDR3 covers 10 residues. CDR1 and CDR2 (germline): MNHEY, SVGAGI. The CDR3 protein is CAAGGGELFF. CDR3 in DNA: TGTGCAGCGGGAGGCGGGGAGCTGTTTTTT.

The CDR3 region is CASSRTANTGELFF. For the CDR3, the DNA is TGTGCCAGCAGCCGCACAGCGAACACCGGGGAGCTGTTTTTT. The gene calls are TRBV7-9 and TRBJ2-2, with D uncertain. This CDR3 contains 14 residues. V was shortened by 5 bases and J by 0 bases, with 7 bases between the two germline ends. Germline values: CDR1 SEHNR, CDR2 FQNEAQ (reference sequence).